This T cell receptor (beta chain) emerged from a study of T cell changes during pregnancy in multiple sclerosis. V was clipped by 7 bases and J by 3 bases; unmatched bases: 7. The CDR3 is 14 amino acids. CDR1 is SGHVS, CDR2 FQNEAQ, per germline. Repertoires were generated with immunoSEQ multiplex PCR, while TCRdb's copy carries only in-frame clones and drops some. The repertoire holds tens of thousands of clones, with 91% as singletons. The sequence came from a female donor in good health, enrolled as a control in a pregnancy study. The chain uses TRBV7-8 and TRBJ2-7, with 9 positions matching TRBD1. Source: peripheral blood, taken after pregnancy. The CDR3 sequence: CASNHDRGNYEQYF. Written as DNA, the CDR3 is TGTGCCAGCAACCACGACAGGGGGAACTACGAGCAGTACTTC.